This TCR beta chain was captured by sequencing in a study of blood T cell repertoires in COVID-19. In the study overall: Acute and convalescent COVID-19 samples came from the United States, Italy and Spain. T cells, B-cell-depleted T cells, or PBMCs supplied cDNA or gDNA.

Germline loops: CDR1 MGHRA, CDR2 YSYEKL. CDR3 length: 15 amino acids. V lost 0 bases and J 6 bases, leaving 12 bases between the germline ends. Authors' processing steps: Nucleated cell number was recorded as an estimate derived from reference gene primer amplification. TCRdb's table, derived via immunoSEQ multiplex PCR, lists solely in-frame clones and lacks some. Clone size and the V and J calls come from that table; the DNA yielded D and trimming. The sample includes 150,000 to 200,000 clones, nearly 90% seen only once; the top ten take approximately 2%. The sample consisted of peripheral blood. This receptor was taken from a man younger than 35 who had recovered from COVID-19. The chain has TRBV4-1 and TRBJ2-1; a possible D gene is TRBD2 (6 bases). The CDR3 loop is CASSQEPSAGNEQFF. The CDR3 nucleotides read TGCGCCAGCAGCCAAGAACCTAGCGCGGGCAATGAGCAGTTCTTC.